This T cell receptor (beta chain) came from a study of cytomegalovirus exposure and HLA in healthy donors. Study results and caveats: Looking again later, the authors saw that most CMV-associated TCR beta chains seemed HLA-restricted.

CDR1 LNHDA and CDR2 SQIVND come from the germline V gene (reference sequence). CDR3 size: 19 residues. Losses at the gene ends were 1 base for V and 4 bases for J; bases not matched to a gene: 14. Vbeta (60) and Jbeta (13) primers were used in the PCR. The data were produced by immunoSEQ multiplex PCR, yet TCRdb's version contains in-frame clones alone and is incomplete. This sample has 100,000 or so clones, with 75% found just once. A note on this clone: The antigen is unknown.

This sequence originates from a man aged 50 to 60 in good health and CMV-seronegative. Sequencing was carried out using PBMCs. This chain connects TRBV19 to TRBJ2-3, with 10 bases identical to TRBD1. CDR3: CASSIAAGTGDYRADTQYF. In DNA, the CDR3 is TGTGCCAGTAGTATAGCCGCGGGGACAGGGGACTACCGGGCAGATACGCAGTATTTT.